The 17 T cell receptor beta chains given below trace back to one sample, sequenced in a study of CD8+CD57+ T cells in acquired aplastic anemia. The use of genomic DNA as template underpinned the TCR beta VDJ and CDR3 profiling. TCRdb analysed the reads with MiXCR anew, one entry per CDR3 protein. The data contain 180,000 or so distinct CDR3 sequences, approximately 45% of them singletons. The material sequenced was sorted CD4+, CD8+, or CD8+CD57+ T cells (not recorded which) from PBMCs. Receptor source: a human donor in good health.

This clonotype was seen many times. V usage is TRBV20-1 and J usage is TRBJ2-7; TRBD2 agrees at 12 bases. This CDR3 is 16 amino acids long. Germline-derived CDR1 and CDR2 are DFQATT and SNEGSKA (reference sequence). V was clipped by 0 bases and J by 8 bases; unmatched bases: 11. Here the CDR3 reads CSARDFASGRAEQQYF. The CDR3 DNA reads TGCAGTGCTAGAGATTTTGCTAGCGGGAGGGCCGAACAGCAGTACTTC.

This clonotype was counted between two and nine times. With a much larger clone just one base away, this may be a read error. The CDR3 sequence: CVSSLSRAYNEQFF. The CDR3 DNA reads TGTGTCAGCAGCTTGAGTAGGGCCTACAATGAGCAGTTCTTC. The gene calls are TRBV11-1 and TRBJ2-1; D not resolved. Per germline, CDR1 SGHAT and CDR2 FQDESV (reference sequence). The CDR3 length is 14 residues.

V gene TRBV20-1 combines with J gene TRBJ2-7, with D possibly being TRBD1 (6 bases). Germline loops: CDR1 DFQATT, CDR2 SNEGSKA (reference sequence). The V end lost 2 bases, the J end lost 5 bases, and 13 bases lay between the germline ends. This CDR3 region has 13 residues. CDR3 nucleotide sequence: TGCAGTGCTAGATTCAGGGGCTTTAACGAGCAGTACTTC. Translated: CSARFRGFNEQYF.

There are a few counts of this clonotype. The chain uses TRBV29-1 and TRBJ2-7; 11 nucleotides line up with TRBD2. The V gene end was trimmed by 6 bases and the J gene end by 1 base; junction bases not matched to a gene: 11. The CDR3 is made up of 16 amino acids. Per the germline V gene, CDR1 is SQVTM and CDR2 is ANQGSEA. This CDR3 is CSVQGTTSGSSYEQYF. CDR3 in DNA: TGCAGCGTACAGGGGACCACTAGCGGGAGTTCCTACGAGCAGTACTTC.

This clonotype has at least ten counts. The CDR3 sequence: CSARDVGGSGDTQYF. In nucleotides, the CDR3 is TGCAGTGCTAGAGATGTAGGGGGCTCAGGAGATACGCAGTATTTT. V and J are TRBV20-1 and TRBJ2-3, with 7 positions matching TRBD1. Trimming took 0 bases from V and 5 from J; bases not matched to a gene: 8. Per the germline V gene, CDR1 is DFQATT and CDR2 is SNEGSKA (reference sequence). This CDR3 contains 15 residues.

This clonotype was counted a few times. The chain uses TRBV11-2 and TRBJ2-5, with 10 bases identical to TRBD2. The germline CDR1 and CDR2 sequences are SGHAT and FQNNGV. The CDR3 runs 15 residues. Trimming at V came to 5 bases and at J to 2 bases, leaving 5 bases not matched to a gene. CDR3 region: CASSPRTSGQETQYF. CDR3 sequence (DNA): TGTGCCAGCAGCCCACGGACTAGCGGACAAGAGACCCAGTACTTC.

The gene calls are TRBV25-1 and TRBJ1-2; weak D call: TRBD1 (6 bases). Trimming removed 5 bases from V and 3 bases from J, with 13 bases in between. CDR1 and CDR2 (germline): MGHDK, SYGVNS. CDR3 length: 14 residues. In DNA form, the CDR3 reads TGTGCCAGCAGTTTGTCTGGGGGCCACTATGGCTACACCTTC. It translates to CASSLSGGHYGYTF.

DNA of the CDR3: TGTGCCAGCAGTGATGGTGGGGCTAAGGTTTACGAGCAGTACTTC. Translating gives CASSDGGAKVYEQYF. J is TRBJ2-7 and V is TRBV2, with TRBD1 as a possible D gene (5 bases). Germline CDR1 and CDR2: SNHLY and FYNNEI. V lost 3 bases to trimming and J lost 4 bases, with 16 bases between them. This CDR3 has 15 amino acids.

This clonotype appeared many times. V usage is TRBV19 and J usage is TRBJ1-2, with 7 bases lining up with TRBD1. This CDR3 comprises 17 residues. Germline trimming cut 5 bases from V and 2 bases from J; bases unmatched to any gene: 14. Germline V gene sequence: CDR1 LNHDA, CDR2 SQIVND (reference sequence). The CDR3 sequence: CASSLSGGQRFNYGYTF. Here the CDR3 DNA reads TGTGCCAGTAGTCTTTCGGGGGGACAGAGATTCAACTATGGCTACACCTTC. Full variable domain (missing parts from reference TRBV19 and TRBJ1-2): DGGITQSPKYLFRKEGQNVTLSCEQNLNHDAMYWYRQDPGQGLRLIYYSQIVNDFQKGDIAEGYSVSREKKESFPLTVTSAQKNPTAFYLCASSLSGGQRFNYGYTFGSGTRLTVV.

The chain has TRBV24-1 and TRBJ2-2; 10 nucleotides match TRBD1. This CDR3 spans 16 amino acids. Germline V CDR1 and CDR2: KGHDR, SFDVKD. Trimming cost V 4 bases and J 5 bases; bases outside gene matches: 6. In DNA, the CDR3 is TGTGCCACCAGTGACCCGACAGGGGGCGGGACCGGGGAGCTGTTTTTT. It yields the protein CATSDPTGGGTGELFF.

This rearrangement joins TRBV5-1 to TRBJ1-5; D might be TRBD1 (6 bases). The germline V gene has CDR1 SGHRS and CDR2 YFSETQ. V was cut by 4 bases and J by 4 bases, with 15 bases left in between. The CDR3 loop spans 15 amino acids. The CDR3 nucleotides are TGCGCCAGCAGCCCGGGGGGGGCCGGTAATCAGCCCCAGCATTTT. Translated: CASSPGGAGNQPQHF. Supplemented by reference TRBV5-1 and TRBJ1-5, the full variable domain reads KAGVTQTPRYLIKTRGQQVTLSCSPISGHRSVSWYQQTPGQGLQFLFEYFSETQRNKGNFPGRFSGRQFSNSRSEMNVSTLELGDSALYLCASSPGGAGNQPQHFGDGTRLSIL.

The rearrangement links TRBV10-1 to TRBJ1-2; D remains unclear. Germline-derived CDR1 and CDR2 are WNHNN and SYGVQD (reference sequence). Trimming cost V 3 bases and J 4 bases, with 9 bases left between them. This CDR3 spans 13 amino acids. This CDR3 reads CASSENPTYGYTF. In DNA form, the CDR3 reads TGCGCCAGCAGTGAAAATCCGACCTATGGCTACACCTTC.

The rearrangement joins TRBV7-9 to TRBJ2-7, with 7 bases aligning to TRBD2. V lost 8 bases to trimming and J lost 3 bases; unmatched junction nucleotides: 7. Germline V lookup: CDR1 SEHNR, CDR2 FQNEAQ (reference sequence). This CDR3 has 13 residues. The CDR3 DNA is TGTGCCAGCGGAGGGGAGGGCCACTACGAGCAGTACTTC. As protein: CASGGEGHYEQYF.

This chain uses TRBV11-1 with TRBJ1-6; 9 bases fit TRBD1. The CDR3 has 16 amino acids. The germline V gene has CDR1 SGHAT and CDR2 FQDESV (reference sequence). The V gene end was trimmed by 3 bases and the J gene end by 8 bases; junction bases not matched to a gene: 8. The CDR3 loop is CASSFRQGGTHSPLHF. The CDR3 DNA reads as TGTGCCAGCAGCTTCAGACAGGGGGGGACCCATTCACCCCTCCACTTT.

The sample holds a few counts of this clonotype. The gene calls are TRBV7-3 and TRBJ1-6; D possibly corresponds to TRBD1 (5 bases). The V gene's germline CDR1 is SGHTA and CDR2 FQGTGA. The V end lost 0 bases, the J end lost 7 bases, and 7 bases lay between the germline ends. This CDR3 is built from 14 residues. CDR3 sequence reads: CASSLTAGNSPLHF. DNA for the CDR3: TGTGCCAGCAGCTTAACGGCAGGGAATTCACCCCTCCACTTT.

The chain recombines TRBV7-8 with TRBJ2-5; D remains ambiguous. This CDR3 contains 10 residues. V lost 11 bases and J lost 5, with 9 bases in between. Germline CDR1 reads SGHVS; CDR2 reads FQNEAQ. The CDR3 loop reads CAWRDETQYF. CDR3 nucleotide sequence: TGTGCCTGGAGAGACGAGACCCAGTACTTC.

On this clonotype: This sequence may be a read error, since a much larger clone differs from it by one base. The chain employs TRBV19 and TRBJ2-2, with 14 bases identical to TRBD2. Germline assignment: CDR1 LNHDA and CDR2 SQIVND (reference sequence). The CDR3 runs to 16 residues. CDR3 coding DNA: TGTGCCTCTCACCCCCCGGGACTAGCGGGAGCCGGGGAGCTGCTTTTT. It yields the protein CASHPPGLAGAGELLF.